This TCR beta chain was sequenced in a study of blood T cell repertoires in COVID-19. Study summary: The United States, Italy and Spain provided the acute and convalescent COVID-19 samples. Sample material is recorded as cDNA or gDNA derived from T cells, B-cell-depleted T cells, or PBMCs.

The cohort comprised adults aged 18 to 89 years residing in approximately 25 US areas. Per the germline V gene, CDR1 is LNHDA and CDR2 is SQIVND (reference sequence). Losses at the gene ends were 3 bases for V and 5 bases for J; bases not matched to a gene: 14. The CDR3 contains 17 residues. Data came from immunoSEQ multiplex PCR; TCRdb stores just in-frame clones and leaves some out. The repertoire consists of more than 350,000 clones, with about 87% occurring once and the leading ten covering 10%. The sequenced sample was PBMCs or T cells enriched from blood (not recorded which). The V gene is TRBV19, the J gene TRBJ2-5, with TRBD2 matching 8 bases. The receptor's source is a woman in her fifties or sixties who had recovered from COVID-19. The CDR3, as DNA: TGTGCCAGTAGTATCTCCACCGGGACTAGTCCTTCTGAGACCCAGTACTTC. Protein: CASSISTGTSPSETQYF.